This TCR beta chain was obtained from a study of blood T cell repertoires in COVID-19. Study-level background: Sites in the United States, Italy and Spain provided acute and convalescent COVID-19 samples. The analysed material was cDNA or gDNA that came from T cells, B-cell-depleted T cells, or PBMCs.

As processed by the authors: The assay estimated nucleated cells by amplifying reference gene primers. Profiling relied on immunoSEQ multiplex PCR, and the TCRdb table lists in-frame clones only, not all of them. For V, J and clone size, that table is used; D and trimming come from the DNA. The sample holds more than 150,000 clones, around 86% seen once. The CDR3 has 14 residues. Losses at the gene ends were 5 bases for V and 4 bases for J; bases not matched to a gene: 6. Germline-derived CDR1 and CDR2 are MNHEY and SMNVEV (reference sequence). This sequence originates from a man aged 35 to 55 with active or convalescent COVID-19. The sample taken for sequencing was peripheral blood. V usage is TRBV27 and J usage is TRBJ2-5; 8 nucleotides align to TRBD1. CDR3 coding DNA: TGTGCCAGCAGTACCCCAGGGGGCGTAGAGACCCAGTACTTC. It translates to CASSTPGGVETQYF.